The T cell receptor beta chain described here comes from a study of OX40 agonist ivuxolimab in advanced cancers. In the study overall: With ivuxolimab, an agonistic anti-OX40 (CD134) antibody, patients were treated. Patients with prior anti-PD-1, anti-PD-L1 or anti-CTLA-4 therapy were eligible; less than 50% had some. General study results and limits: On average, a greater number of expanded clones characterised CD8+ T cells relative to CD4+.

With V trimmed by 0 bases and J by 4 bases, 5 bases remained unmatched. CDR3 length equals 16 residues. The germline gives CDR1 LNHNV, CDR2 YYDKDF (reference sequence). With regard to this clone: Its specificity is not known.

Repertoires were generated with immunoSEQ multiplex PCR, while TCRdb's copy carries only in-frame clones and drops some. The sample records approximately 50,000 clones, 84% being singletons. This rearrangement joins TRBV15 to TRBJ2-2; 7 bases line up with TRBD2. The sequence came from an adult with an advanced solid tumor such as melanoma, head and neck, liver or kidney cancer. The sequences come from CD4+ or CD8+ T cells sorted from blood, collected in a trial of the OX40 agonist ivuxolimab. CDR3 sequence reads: CATSRDLGEGTGELFF. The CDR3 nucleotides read TGTGCCACCAGCAGAGATTTGGGGGAGGGCACCGGGGAGCTGTTTTTT.